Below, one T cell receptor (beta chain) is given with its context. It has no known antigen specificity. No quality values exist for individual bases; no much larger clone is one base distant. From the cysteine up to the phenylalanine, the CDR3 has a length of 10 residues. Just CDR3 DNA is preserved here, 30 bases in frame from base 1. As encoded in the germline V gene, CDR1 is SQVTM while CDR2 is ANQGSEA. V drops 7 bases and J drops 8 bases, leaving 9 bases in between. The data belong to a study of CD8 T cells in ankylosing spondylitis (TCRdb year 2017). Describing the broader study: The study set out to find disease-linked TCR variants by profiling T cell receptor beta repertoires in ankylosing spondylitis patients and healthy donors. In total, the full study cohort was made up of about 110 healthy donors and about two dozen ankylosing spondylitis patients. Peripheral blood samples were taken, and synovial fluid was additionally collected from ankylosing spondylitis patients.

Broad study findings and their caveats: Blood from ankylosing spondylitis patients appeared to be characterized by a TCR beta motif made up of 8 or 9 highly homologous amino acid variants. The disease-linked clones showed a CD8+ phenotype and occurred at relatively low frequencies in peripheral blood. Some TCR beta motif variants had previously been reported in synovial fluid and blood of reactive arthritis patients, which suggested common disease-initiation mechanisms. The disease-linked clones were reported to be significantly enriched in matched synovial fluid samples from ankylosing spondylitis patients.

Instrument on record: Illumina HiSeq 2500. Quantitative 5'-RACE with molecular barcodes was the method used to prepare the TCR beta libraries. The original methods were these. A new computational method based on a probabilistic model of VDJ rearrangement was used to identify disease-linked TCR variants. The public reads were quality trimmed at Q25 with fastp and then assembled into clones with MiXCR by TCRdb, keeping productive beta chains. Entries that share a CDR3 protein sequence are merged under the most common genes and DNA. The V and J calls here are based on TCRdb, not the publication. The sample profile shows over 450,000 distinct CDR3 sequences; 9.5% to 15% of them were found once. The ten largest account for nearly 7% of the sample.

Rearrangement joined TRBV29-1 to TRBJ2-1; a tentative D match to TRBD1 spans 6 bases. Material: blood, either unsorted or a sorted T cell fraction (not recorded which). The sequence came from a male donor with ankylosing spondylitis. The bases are TGCAGCGCCAGGGGCGATGAGCAGTTCTTC. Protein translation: CSARGDEQFF.